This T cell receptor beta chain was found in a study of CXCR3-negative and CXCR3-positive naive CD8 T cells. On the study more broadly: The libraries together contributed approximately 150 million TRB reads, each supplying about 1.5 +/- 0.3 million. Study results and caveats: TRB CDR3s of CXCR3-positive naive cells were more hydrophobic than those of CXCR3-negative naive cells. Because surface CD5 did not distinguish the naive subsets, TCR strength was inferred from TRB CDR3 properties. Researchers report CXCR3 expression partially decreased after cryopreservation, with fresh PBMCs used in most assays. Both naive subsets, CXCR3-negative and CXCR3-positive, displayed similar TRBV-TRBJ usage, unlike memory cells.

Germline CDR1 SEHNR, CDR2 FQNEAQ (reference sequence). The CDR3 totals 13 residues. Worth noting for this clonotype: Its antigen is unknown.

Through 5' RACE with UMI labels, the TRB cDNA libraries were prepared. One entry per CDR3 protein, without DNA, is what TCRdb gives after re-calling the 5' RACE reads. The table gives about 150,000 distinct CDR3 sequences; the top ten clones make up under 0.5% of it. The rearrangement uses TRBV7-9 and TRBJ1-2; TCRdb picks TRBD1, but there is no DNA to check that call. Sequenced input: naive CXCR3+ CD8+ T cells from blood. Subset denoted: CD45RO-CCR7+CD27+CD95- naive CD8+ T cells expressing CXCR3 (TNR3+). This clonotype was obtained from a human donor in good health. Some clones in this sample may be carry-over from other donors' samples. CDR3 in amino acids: CASSTPQGSSYTF.